This TCR beta chain appears in the sequencing data of a study of cytomegalovirus exposure and HLA in healthy donors. Overall study context: Findings of an earlier analysis included roughly 120 million unique TCR beta sequences from 200 million or so T cells.

The CDR3 totals 17 residues. J lost 0 bases, V lost 1 base, and 5 bases had no gene match. The germline V gene has CDR1 MNHEY and CDR2 SMNVEV (reference sequence). PCR was performed using 60 Vbeta and 13 Jbeta primers. Using immunoSEQ multiplex PCR, the repertoire was profiled, and TCRdb retains in-frame clones only, with some absent. The data show about 60,000 clones, approximately 80% seen once. As regards this clone: The antigen remains unidentified.

Study-wide results and limits: The authors later found TCR association rates varying by HLA locus, with DRB1 most and HLA-C fewest. The availability of immune exposure information extended only to CMV serostatus.

The gene calls are TRBV27 and TRBJ2-3, with TRBD2 matching 9 bases. Sequenced material: PBMCs. The clonotype comes from a male donor in good health and CMV-seronegative. CDR3 protein: CASSLYSSGVSTDTQYF. CDR3 bases: TGTGCCAGCAGTTTATACTCTAGCGGGGTTAGCACAGATACGCAGTATTTT.